This T cell receptor (beta chain) is drawn from a study of T-cell memory formation after mild COVID-19. Looking at the study overall: Clustering of TCRs was largely donor specific. Regarding the study as a whole: Pre-infection memory showed some responding clones, and this suggested that cross-reactive memory joined. Clones shrinking from day 15 to 85 showed even CD4/CD8 mixes; later expanders tilted CD4+.

The V end lost 4 bases, the J end lost 2 bases, and 10 bases lay between the germline ends. In germline, CDR1 is SGDLS, CDR2 YYNGEE. The CDR3 extends over 14 amino acids. With respect to this clonotype: No antigen is known for it.

TCRdb reprocessed the 5' RACE reads via MiXCR and lists one record per CDR3 protein. The sample has some 45,000 distinct CDR3 sequences; roughly a quarter are singletons. The sample consisted of PBMCs or a T cell subset sorted from them (not recorded which). The TCR sequence derives from a man younger than 35 who had mild COVID-19 (a few samples of this study predate the infection). Cell type and time point are not known. The J gene is TRBJ2-1, the V gene TRBV9; possible D gene TRBD2, 6 bases. Here the CDR3 reads CASSRDSTYNEQFF. CDR3 nucleotides: TGTGCCAGCAGCCGGGACTCGACCTACAATGAGCAGTTCTTC.